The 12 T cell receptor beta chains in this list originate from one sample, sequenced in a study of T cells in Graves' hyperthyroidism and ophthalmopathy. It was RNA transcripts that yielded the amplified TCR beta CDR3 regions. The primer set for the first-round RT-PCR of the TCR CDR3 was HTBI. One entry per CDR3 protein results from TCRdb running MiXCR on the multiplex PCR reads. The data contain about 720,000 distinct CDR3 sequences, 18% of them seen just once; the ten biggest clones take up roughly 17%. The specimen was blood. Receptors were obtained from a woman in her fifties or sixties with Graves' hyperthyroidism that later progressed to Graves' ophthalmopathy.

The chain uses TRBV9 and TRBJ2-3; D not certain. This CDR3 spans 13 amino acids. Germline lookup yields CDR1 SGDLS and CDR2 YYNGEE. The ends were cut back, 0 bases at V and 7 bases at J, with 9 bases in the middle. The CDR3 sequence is CASSVEQGHTQYF. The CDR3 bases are TGTGCCAGCAGCGTAGAGCAAGGGCATACGCAGTATTTT.

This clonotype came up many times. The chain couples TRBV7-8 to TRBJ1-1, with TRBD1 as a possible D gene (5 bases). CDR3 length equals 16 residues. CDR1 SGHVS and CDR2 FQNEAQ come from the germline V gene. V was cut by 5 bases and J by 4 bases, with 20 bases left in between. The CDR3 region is CASSPRGGHLLTEAFF. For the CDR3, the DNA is TGTGCCAGCAGCCCCAGAGGTGGACACCTTCTCACTGAAGCTTTCTTT. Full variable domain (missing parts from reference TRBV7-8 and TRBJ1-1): GAGVSQSPRYKVAKRGQDVALRCDPISGHVSLFWYQQALGQGPEFLTYFQNEAQLDKSGLPSDRFFAERPEGSVSTLKIQRTQQEDSAVYLCASSPRGGHLLTEAFFGQGTRLTVV.

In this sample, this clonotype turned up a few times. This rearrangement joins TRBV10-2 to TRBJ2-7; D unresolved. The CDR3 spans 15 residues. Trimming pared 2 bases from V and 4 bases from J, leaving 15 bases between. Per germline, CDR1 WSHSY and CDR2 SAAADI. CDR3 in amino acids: CASSEGPVGIYEQYF. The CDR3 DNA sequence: TGCGCCAGCAGTGAGGGACCCGTAGGGATATACGAGCAGTACTTC.

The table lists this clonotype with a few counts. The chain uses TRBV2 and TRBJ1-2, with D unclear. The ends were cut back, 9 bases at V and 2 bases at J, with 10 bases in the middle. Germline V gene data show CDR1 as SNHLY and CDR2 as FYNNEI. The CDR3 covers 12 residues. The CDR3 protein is CARYQANYGYTF. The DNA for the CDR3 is TGTGCCAGGTATCAGGCGAACTATGGCTACACCTTC.

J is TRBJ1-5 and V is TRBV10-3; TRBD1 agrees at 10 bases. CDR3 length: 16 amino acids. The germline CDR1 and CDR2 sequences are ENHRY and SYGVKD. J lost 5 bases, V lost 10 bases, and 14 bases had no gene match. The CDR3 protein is CATGDRGSGTYQPQHF. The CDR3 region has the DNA TGTGCCACCGGGGACAGGGGATCGGGAACATATCAGCCCCAGCATTTT.

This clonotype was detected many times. The CDR3 nucleotides read TGCGCCAGCAGCCAAGAGGGTATCGGCAATCAGCCCCAGCATTTT. It codes for CASSQEGIGNQPQHF. The V and J genes are TRBV4-1 and TRBJ1-5; D remains unclear. There are 15 residues in the CDR3. Trimming stripped 0 bases from V and 2 bases from J, with 8 bases between. Germline V lookup: CDR1 MGHRA, CDR2 YSYEKL.

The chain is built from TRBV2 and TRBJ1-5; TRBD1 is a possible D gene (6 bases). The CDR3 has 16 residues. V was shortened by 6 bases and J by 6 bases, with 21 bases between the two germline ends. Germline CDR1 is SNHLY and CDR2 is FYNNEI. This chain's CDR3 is CASRVELGGSGQPQHF. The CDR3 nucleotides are TGTGCCAGCAGGGTGGAGTTAGGGGGGTCCGGTCAGCCCCAGCATTTT.

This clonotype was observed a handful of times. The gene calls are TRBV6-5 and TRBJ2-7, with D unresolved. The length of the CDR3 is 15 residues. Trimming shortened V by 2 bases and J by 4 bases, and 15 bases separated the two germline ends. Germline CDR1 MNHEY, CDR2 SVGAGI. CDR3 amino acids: CASSYRPSTDYEQYF. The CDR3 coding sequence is TGTGCCAGCAGTTACAGGCCCAGCACCGATTACGAGCAGTACTTC.

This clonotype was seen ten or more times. CDR3 sequence (DNA): TGTGCCAGCTCCCTGAACCAGGCAGAGCATACGGGAGATACGCAGTATTTT. Its protein product is CASSLNQAEHTGDTQYF. This sequence joins TRBV18 and TRBJ2-3; D ambiguous. V was trimmed by 6 bases and J by 5 bases, leaving 24 bases between them. The CDR3 is 17 amino acids. The germline gives CDR1 KGHSH, CDR2 LQKENI.

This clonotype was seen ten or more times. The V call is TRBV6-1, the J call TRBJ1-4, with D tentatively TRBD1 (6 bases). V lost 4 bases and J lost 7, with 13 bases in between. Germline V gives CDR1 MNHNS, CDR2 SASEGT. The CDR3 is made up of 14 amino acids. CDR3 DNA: TGTGCCAGCAGTGTGGGGCAGGGGAGTGAAAAACTGTTTTTT. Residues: CASSVGQGSEKLFF.

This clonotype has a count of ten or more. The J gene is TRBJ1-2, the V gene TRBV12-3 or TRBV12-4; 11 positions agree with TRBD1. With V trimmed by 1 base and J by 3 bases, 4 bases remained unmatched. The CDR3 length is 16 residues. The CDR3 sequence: CASSLGGGQGDYGYTF. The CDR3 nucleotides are TGTGCCAGCAGTTTAGGGGGGGGACAGGGGGACTATGGCTACACCTTC.

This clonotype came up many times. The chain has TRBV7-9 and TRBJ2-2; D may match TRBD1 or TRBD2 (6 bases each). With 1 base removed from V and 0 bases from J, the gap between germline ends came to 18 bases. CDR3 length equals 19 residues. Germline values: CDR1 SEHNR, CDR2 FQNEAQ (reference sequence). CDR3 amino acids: CASSLVRGTDRPNTGELFF. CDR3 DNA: TGTGCCAGCAGCTTAGTTCGCGGGACGGACAGACCGAACACCGGGGAGCTGTTTTTT.